This T cell receptor (beta chain) was observed in a study of T cells in Graves' hyperthyroidism and ophthalmopathy. In regard to this clonotype: The antigen remains unidentified.

It was RNA transcripts that yielded the amplified TCR beta CDR3 regions. Carried out on the TCR CDR3, a first-round RT-PCR used the HTBI primer set. MiXCR, run by TCRdb on the multiplex PCR reads, gives a single entry per CDR3 protein. Of fewer than 800,000 distinct CDR3 sequences listed, over 15% were seen once; the top ten hold about 8.4%. The germline V gene has CDR1 SGHDT and CDR2 YYEEEE. The V end was cut by 4 bases, the J end by 0 bases, with 13 bases between. The CDR3 covers 15 residues. The study enrolled patients aged 18 to 65 with newly diagnosed hyperthyroidism of under 2 months' duration. Diagnosis relied on clinical symptoms, serum thyroxine and TRAb, thyroid ultrasound and orbital computed tomography. Findings and limits, study-wide: The model identified upcoming ophthalmopathy a median around 7.1 months ahead of onset. Most expanded thyroid clonotypes above 0.001 also appeared in blood.

The sequenced sample was blood. This sequence joins TRBV5-6 and TRBJ1-1; D uncertain. This TCR was sampled from a man between 18 and 29 years old with Graves' hyperthyroidism. CDR3 DNA: TGTGCCAGCAGCCCTCTAACCGGGGTGAACACTGAAGCTTTCTTT. It specifies CASSPLTGVNTEAFF.